One sample yielded the 10 T cell receptor beta chains listed below, sequenced in a study of blood T cell repertoires in COVID-19. This table comes from immunoSEQ multiplex PCR, and its TCRdb copy is limited to in-frame clones, with some not included. This sample carries 200,000 to 300,000 clones, nearly 90% of them seen once, and the ten largest clones take around 0.7%. Sample: peripheral blood. All receptors come from a human donor in a cohort sampled during active COVID-19.

This chain joins TRBV19 and TRBJ1-6; D perhaps matches TRBD1 (5 bases). From germline, CDR1 is LNHDA and CDR2 SQIVND (reference sequence). The CDR3 length is 14 residues. The V end was cut by 9 bases, the J end by 8 bases, with 17 bases between. Written as DNA, the CDR3 is TGTGCCAGCCATGGACCGGGGGATTATTCACCCCTCCACTTT. Translation: CASHGPGDYSPLHF.

The chain links TRBV6-4 to TRBJ2-3, with D possibly TRBD1 on 7 matching bases. There are 17 residues in the CDR3. In germline, CDR1 is MRHNA, CDR2 SNTAGT. Trimming shortened V by 0 bases and J by 3 bases, and 16 bases separated the two germline ends. As DNA, the CDR3 is TGTGCCAGCAGTGACTCGATTGGGTCAGGGGGGACAGATACGCAGTATTTT. It translates to CASSDSIGSGGTDTQYF.

The rearrangement joins TRBV29-1 to TRBJ1-1; D gene unclear. V lost 4 bases and J lost 7, with 7 bases in between. The CDR3 has 10 amino acids. Germline lookup yields CDR1 SQVTM and CDR2 ANQGSEA. Here the CDR3 reads CSVGAGEAFF. CDR3 nucleotides: TGCAGCGTTGGGGCAGGTGAAGCTTTCTTT.

The chain links TRBV7-2 to TRBJ2-7; a possible D gene is TRBD2 (6 bases). Germline V gene sequence: CDR1 SGHTA, CDR2 FQGNSA. The CDR3 has 15 amino acids. V dropped 1 base and J dropped 3 bases, with 13 bases sitting between them. Written as DNA, the CDR3 is TGTGCCAGCAGCTTAGTACTAGCATCCGGCTACGAGCAGTACTTC. It yields the protein CASSLVLASGYEQYF.

The rearrangement joins TRBV4-1 to TRBJ1-1; TRBD1 matches at 7 bases. V shed 9 bases, J shed 5 bases, and the junction held 9 bases outside the gene matches. There are 13 residues in the CDR3. Germline V gene lookup returns CDR1 MGHRA and CDR2 YSYEKL. The CDR3 spells CASKTGHRTEAFF. CDR3 DNA sequence: TGCGCCAGTAAGACAGGGCATCGGACTGAAGCTTTCTTT.

This clone has only one observation. Distinct nucleotide sequences in the sample also encode this CDR3. The chain employs TRBV12-3 or TRBV12-4 and TRBJ2-7; D gene unclear. This CDR3 contains 12 residues. Deletions cut 4 bases from V and 0 bases from J, with 4 bases between. The CDR3, as DNA: TGTGCCAGCAGTTACAGCTCCTACGAGCAGTACTTC. This gives the protein CASSYSSYEQYF.

The chain joins TRBV12-3 or TRBV12-4 to TRBJ2-1; D possibly corresponds to TRBD2 (6 bases). The length of the CDR3 is 12 residues. Trimming pared 1 base from V and 9 bases from J, leaving 7 bases between. CDR3 sequence reads: CASSLEAGEQFF. CDR3 DNA: TGTGCCAGCAGTTTAGAAGCGGGTGAGCAGTTCTTC.

This chain links TRBV11-2 with TRBJ1-4, with TRBD1 as a possible D gene (5 bases). Looked up from germline, CDR1 is SGHAT and CDR2 is FQNNGV. The CDR3 has 15 amino acids. V was clipped by 0 bases and J by 8 bases, with 13 bases between them. In nucleotides, the CDR3 is TGTGCCAGCAGCTTAGATGGGCAGGGTTGGGAAAAACTGTTTTTT. It specifies CASSLDGQGWEKLFF.

This chain joins TRBV9 and TRBJ2-3, with D perhaps matching TRBD2 (7 bases). The CDR3 has 13 amino acids. The V gene's germline CDR1 is SGDLS and CDR2 YYNGEE. V lost 4 bases, J lost 7 bases, and 13 bases lay in between. Here the CDR3 reads CASSSEGGNTQYF. DNA for the CDR3: TGTGCCAGCAGCTCCGAGGGGGGGAATACGCAGTATTTT.

The gene calls are TRBV5-4 and TRBJ2-7; 10 positions match TRBD1. This CDR3 contains 15 residues. CDR1 is SGHNT, CDR2 YYREEE, per germline (reference sequence). V was pared by 0 bases and J by 3 bases, with 3 bases of the junction left unmatched. The CDR3, as DNA: TGTGCCAGCAGCTTGGGGACAGGGGGATTCTACGAGCAGTACTTC. Amino acid sequence: CASSLGTGGFYEQYF.